This T cell receptor (beta chain) was identified in a study of blood T cell repertoires in COVID-19. The ends were cut back, 5 bases at V and 7 bases at J, with 11 bases in the middle. The germline CDR1 and CDR2 sequences are SEHNR and FQNEAQ (reference sequence). The CDR3 is made up of 12 amino acids. Sequencing was performed with immunoSEQ multiplex PCR; in TCRdb, only in-frame clones are kept and a portion is missing. The table lists 300,000 to 350,000 clones, about 87% of them singletons. This chain links TRBV7-9 with TRBJ1-1, with D hard to call. The TCR sequence derives from a man aged 25 to 40 who had recovered from COVID-19. The specimen was PBMCs or T cells enriched from blood (not recorded which). CDR3 coding DNA: TGTGCCAGCAGCCAGGAAATGGGTGAAGCTTTCTTT. It codes for CASSQEMGEAFF.